What follows are 12 T cell receptor beta chains derived from one specimen sequenced in a study of CD8+ T cells in alopecia areata (dated by TCRdb to 2016 to 2019). The time point label, read with the paper, signifies: baseline before oral tofacitinib. Lesional scalp punch biopsies and peripheral blood were obtained from alopecia areata patients. Receptor libraries were prepared by the immunoSEQ multiplex PCR assay. To provide template for TCR sequencing, every sample had RNA extracted and reverse transcribed into cDNA. The immuneACCESS repertoire file appears here via TCRdb, limited to in-frame rearrangements. These files lack a portion of the clones; in checked studies, under half of the deficit traces to unresolved V genes, and the cause of the others is not known. The sample profile shows 14,000 or so clones; about 50% of them were found once. The ten largest clones represent 11% of the sample.

The sequencing used skin, collected at week 0. The receptors originated from a human donor with alopecia areata.

In its sample, this clone was seen once. A junction boundary mismatches the germline segment, possibly from a read error. The chain carries TRBV10-3 and TRBJ2-7; 9 nucleotides agree with TRBD1. CDR3 length equals 14 residues. CDR1 is ENHRY and CDR2 is SYGVKD in the germline V gene. The CDR3 DNA reads as TGTGCCATCAGACCAGGACAGGGGCTTGTCGCCACCCTCTTC. Translation gives CAIRPGQGLVATLF.

J is TRBJ2-3 and V is TRBV6-6; D ambiguous. With 3 bases removed from V and 0 bases from J, the gap between germline ends came to 7 bases. Germline values: CDR1 MNHNY, CDR2 SVGAGI (reference sequence). The CDR3 sequence is 14 residues long. Written as DNA, the CDR3 is TGTGCCAGCAGTTATGTCGGGAGCACAGATACGCAGTATTTT. Protein sequence: CASSYVGSTDTQYF.

This rearrangement joins TRBV6-5 to TRBJ2-7; TRBD2 agrees at 7 bases. The CDR3 consists of 13 residues. With V trimmed by 1 base and J by 3 bases, 0 bases remained unmatched. Germline V CDR1 and CDR2: MNHEY, SVGAGI. CDR3 nucleotide sequence: TGTGCCAGCAGTTACTGGGGGGGCTACGAGCAGTACTTC. It specifies CASSYWGGYEQYF.

V and J are TRBV4-3 and TRBJ2-2, with a tentative D call TRBD2 (5 bases). Germline CDR1 and CDR2: LGHNA and YSLEER. The CDR3 covers 15 residues. Trimming took off 0 bases at V and 3 bases at J, with 8 bases between the two ends. The CDR3 nucleotides read TGCGCCAGCAGCCAAGAGTGGGGAGACACCGGGGAGCTGTTTTTT. It yields the protein CASSQEWGDTGELFF.

CDR3 region: CASTSLAGELFF. CDR3 DNA: TGTGCCAGCACCTCTTTGGCCGGGGAGCTGTTTTTT. V and J are TRBV4-2 and TRBJ2-2; D remains ambiguous. Germline V gene lookup returns CDR1 LGHNA and CDR2 YNFKEQ. There are 12 residues in the CDR3. Trimming stripped 7 bases from V and 6 bases from J, with 9 bases between.

The J gene is TRBJ2-5, the V gene TRBV9; unclear D gene. Trimming removed 1 base from V and 5 bases from J, with 9 bases in between. Germline CDR1 is SGDLS and CDR2 is YYNGEE. This CDR3 spans 13 amino acids. This CDR3 reads CASSVPAVETQYF. The CDR3 DNA follows: TGTGCCAGCAGCGTACCCGCTGTGGAGACCCAGTACTTC.

This clone was seen more than once but under ten times. The chain is built from TRBV7-2 and TRBJ1-2; D gene ambiguous. Germline-derived CDR1 and CDR2 are SGHTA and FQGNSA. This CDR3 spans 13 amino acids. Trimming took 5 bases from V and 2 from J, leaving 9 bases between them. CDR3: CASSPGLNYGYTF. The DNA for the CDR3 is TGTGCCAGCAGCCCCGGACTGAACTATGGCTACACCTTC.

V usage is TRBV11-1 and J usage is TRBJ2-1; TRBD1 aligns across 8 bases. The CDR3 runs 13 residues. With 0 bases clipped from V and 15 bases from J, the junction kept 7 bases outside the gene matches. Germline V CDR1 and CDR2: SGHAT, FQDESV (reference sequence). CDR3 in amino acids: CASSLASGTGAFF. In DNA form, the CDR3 reads TGTGCCAGCAGCTTAGCCTCCGGGACAGGAGCGTTCTTC. Full variable domain (remainder filled in from reference TRBV11-1 and TRBJ2-1): EAEVAQSPRYKITEKSQAVAFWCDPISGHATLYWYRQILGQGPELLVQFQDESVVDDSQLPKDRFSAERLKGVDSTLKIQPAELGDSAMYLCASSLASGTGAFFGPGTRLTVL.

This chain uses TRBV19 with TRBJ1-4, with no clear D. Trimming cost V 9 bases and J 5 bases, with 7 bases left between them. The CDR3 runs 11 residues. Germline V gene sequence: CDR1 LNHDA, CDR2 SQIVND (reference sequence). CDR3 region: CASALNEKLFF. The CDR3 DNA is TGTGCCAGCGCCCTAAATGAAAAACTGTTTTTT.

This clone was seen more than once but under ten times. V is TRBV11-3 and J is TRBJ2-2, with D uncertain. The V and J ends lost 1 base and 0 bases respectively, with 12 bases between them. The CDR3 is 17 amino acids. Per the germline V gene, CDR1 is SGHNT and CDR2 is YENEEA. The CDR3 DNA reads TGTGCCAGCAGCTTAGCCGGACCGACTCCGAACACCGGGGAGCTGTTTTTT. Its translation: CASSLAGPTPNTGELFF.

This clone appeared a few times. The rearrangement uses TRBV5-6 and TRBJ1-6, with D hard to call. The CDR3 loop spans 13 amino acids. Trimming left V 1 base short and J 7 bases short, with 6 bases between. The V gene's germline CDR1 is SGHDT and CDR2 YYEEEE. The CDR3 protein is CASSLSGNSPLHF. As DNA, the CDR3 is TGTGCCAGCAGCTTGAGCGGAAATTCACCCCTCCACTTT.

V and J are TRBV27 and TRBJ2-1; the match to TRBD2 covers 11 bases. Germline V gene data show CDR1 as MNHEY and CDR2 as SMNVEV (reference sequence). This CDR3 has 15 residues. The ends lost 6 bases at V and 7 bases at J; junction bases unmatched: 8. The DNA of the CDR3 is TGTGCCAGCAGAGTAGCGGGGGGGCCGGGAAATGAGCAGTTCTTC. This codes for CASRVAGGPGNEQFF.